These 30 T cell receptor beta chains were sequenced from one sample in a study of regulatory T cells in long-lasting Graves disease listed by TCRdb under 2021. Reading the label with the study, this specimen's time point is: persistent/refractory GD, antithyroid drugs over 5 years with positive TRAb. RNA was extracted from PBMCs in TRIzol for both TCR sequencing and RNA sequencing. Receptor libraries were prepared by multiplex PCR. The instrument was an Illumina HiSeq 4000. CDR3 regions were amplified by Arm-PCR with iRepertoire HTBI primers to construct TCR beta libraries. TCRdb's own reprocessing of the public reads used fastp at Q25 and MiXCR and kept productive beta chains. Each CDR3 protein appears once, grouped with its most common genes and DNA. The sample profile shows around 450,000 distinct CDR3 sequences; 20% to 25% of them were found once. About 7% of the sample is held by the ten biggest clonotypes.

This sample comprised peripheral blood mononuclear cells (PBMCs), obtained when the disease was refractory, from a patient treated with antithyroid drugs. The receptors shown here come from a female donor with Graves disease.

The chain couples TRBV30 to TRBJ1-5; the D gene is possibly TRBD1 (5 bases). The CDR3 covers 15 residues. In germline, CDR1 is GTSNPN, CDR2 SVGIG (reference sequence). V was cut by 1 base and J by 7 bases, with 17 bases left in between. The CDR3 DNA sequence: TGTGCCTGGAGTGAGTACCGAGGGGCTGACCAGCCCCAGCATTTT. Amino acid sequence: CAWSEYRGADQPQHF.

The chain couples TRBV6-1 to TRBJ1-6; D might be TRBD1 (5 bases). Germline-derived CDR1 and CDR2 are MNHNS and SASEGT. This CDR3 has 15 residues. Trimming shortened V by 3 bases and J by 9 bases, and 15 bases separated the two germline ends. Written as DNA, the CDR3 is TGTGCCAGCAGTGATGGCACAGGTGGGAGTTCACCCCTCCACTTT. Protein: CASSDGTGGSSPLHF.

With respect to this clonotype: Possible read error: a much larger clone is one base away. The rearrangement links TRBV6-5 to TRBJ2-7, with a possible D match to TRBD1 (6 bases). V was shortened by 2 bases and J by 0 bases, with 11 bases between the two germline ends. Germline V gene data show CDR1 as MNHEY and CDR2 as SVGAGI. CDR3 length equals 15 residues. For the CDR3, the DNA is TGTGCCAGCAGTTACGTGGAACAGGGCTCCTACGAGCAGTACTTC. Its protein product is CASSYVEQGSYEQYF.

The sample holds many counts of this clonotype. The genes are TRBV6-1 and TRBJ1-2; a possible D gene is TRBD1 (6 bases). Trimming left V 10 bases short and J 7 bases short, with 16 bases between. There are 12 residues in the CDR3. Germline CDR1 and CDR2: MNHNS and SASEGT. Here the CDR3 reads CATQGGMSGYTF. Here the CDR3 DNA reads TGTGCCACCCAAGGGGGGATGAGTGGCTACACCTTC.

On this clonotype: Compared with germline, one end of the junction differs, possibly owing to a read error. As DNA, the CDR3 is TGTGTCAGTAGGAAACAGGGGAGTTATAATTCACCCCTCCACTTT. Translated, it gives CVSRKQGSYNSPLHF. The V call is TRBV19, the J call TRBJ1-6; TRBD1 matches at 7 bases. The CDR3 is 15 amino acids. Germline CDR1 and CDR2: LNHDA and SQIVND (reference sequence).

This clonotype was counted ten times or more. J is TRBJ1-5 and V is TRBV15, with D unresolved. The V gene's germline CDR1 is LNHNV and CDR2 YYDKDF (reference sequence). This CDR3 has 16 residues. Deletions cut 5 bases from V and 5 bases from J, with 19 bases between. The DNA of the CDR3 is TGTGCCACCAGCCATGGACTCCAACTTGGATATCAGCCCCAGCATTTT. Protein: CATSHGLQLGYQPQHF.

V is TRBV29-1 and J is TRBJ2-2; weak D call: TRBD2 (7 bases). Looked up from germline, CDR1 is SQVTM and CDR2 is ANQGSEA. The CDR3 is made up of 14 amino acids. V was clipped by 6 bases and J by 3 bases, with 14 bases between them. Here the CDR3 reads CSVGGGADTGELFF. The DNA of the CDR3 is TGCAGCGTGGGGGGGGGCGCGGACACCGGGGAGCTGTTTTTT.

This clonotype has a handful of counts. J is TRBJ2-1 and V is TRBV5-1; 11 bases map to TRBD2. The CDR3 totals 16 residues. The germline V gene encodes CDR1 SGHRS and CDR2 YFSETQ. V was pared by 0 bases and J by 9 bases, with 8 bases of the junction left unmatched. DNA of the CDR3: TGCGCCAGCAGCTTGGAACTAGCGGGAGTAAGGGGTGAGCAGTTCTTC. As protein: CASSLELAGVRGEQFF.

The V call is TRBV30, the J call TRBJ1-2, with D perhaps TRBD1 (6 bases). V lost 3 bases and J lost 0, with 17 bases in between. CDR1 and CDR2 from the germline V gene are GTSNPN and SVGIG (reference sequence). The CDR3 runs to 16 residues. This CDR3 is CAWRGGLTGPNYGYTF. The DNA of the CDR3 is TGTGCCTGGAGAGGGGGATTGACAGGCCCTAACTATGGCTACACCTTC.

This clonotype appeared many times. The chain has TRBV9 and TRBJ1-4, with D unclear. This CDR3 is built from 15 residues. Trimming took 0 bases from V and 0 from J, leaving 6 bases between them. The germline gives CDR1 SGDLS, CDR2 YYNGEE. CDR3 amino acids: CASSVASATNEKLFF. The DNA for the CDR3 is TGTGCCAGCAGCGTAGCTTCCGCAACTAATGAAAAACTGTTTTTT. Filled out from reference TRBV9 and TRBJ1-4, the complete variable domain reads DSGVTQTPKHLITATGQRVTLRCSPRSGDLSVYWYQQSLDQGLQFLIQYYNGEERAKGNILERFSAQQFPDLHSELNLSSLELGDSALYFCASSVASATNEKLFFGSGTQLSVL.

The CDR3 DNA sequence: TGTGCCAGCAGCCCGATGGGTCCGACAGATACGCAGTATTTT. Translating it yields CASSPMGPTDTQYF. The genes are TRBV11-1 and TRBJ2-3; D gene uncertain. V lost 5 bases to trimming and J lost 3 bases, with 12 bases between them. The germline V gene encodes CDR1 SGHAT and CDR2 FQDESV (reference sequence). This CDR3 has 14 residues.

This clonotype was observed a handful of times. This rearrangement joins TRBV7-9 to TRBJ2-5, with 8 bases that match TRBD2. Per the germline V gene, CDR1 is SEHNR and CDR2 is FQNEAQ (reference sequence). The CDR3 loop spans 14 amino acids. Trimming took 6 bases from V and 1 from J; bases not matched to a gene: 4. The DNA for the CDR3 is TGTGCCAGCAGTTGGGGGACTAGCCAAGAGACCCAGTACTTC. Its translation: CASSWGTSQETQYF.

V and J are TRBV7-9 and TRBJ2-2; 13 bases are shared with TRBD2. Germline V CDR1 and CDR2: SEHNR, FQNEAQ (reference sequence). The CDR3 consists of 19 residues. Trimming took 0 bases from V and 1 from J; bases not matched to a gene: 5. CDR3 nucleotides: TGTGCCAGCAGCTTAGCACAACTAGCGGGGGGGATGAACACCGGGGAGCTGTTTTTT. Its protein product is CASSLAQLAGGMNTGELFF.

The chain carries TRBV20-1 and TRBJ1-5; the D is unclear. The V and J ends lost 6 bases and 0 bases respectively, with 12 bases between them. Germline CDR1 and CDR2: DFQATT and SNEGSKA (reference sequence). The CDR3 runs to 14 residues. The CDR3 nucleotides read TGCAGTGCACTATACAGCGATAGCAATCAGCCCCAGCATTTT. This gives the protein CSALYSDSNQPQHF.

This clonotype was seen a few times. The rearrangement uses TRBV10-3 and TRBJ2-5; weak D call: TRBD1 (6 bases). Germline CDR1 reads ENHRY; CDR2 reads SYGVKD. The CDR3 is 15 residues long. Trimming removed 5 bases from V and 2 bases from J, with 15 bases in between. CDR3 residues: CAISNLRDTQETQYF. CDR3 bases: TGTGCCATCAGTAATCTCCGGGACACTCAAGAGACCCAGTACTTC.

The chain uses TRBV30 and TRBJ1-1; maybe TRBD1 (6 bases). This CDR3 is built from 15 residues. The germline gives CDR1 GTSNPN, CDR2 SVGIG (reference sequence). Trimming shortened V by 2 bases and J by 1 base, and 14 bases separated the two germline ends. The CDR3 sequence: CAWSTGDNWNTEAFF. The CDR3 region has the DNA TGTGCCTGGAGTACGGGGGACAACTGGAACACTGAAGCTTTCTTT.

This clonotype was recorded a few times. V is TRBV11-2 and J is TRBJ2-7; a weak D match, TRBD2 (5 bases). CDR3 size: 15 residues. Trimming took 5 bases from V and 5 from J, leaving 19 bases between them. Looked up from germline, CDR1 is SGHAT and CDR2 is FQNNGV. The CDR3 loop reads CASSPPTPGNDEQYF. The CDR3 DNA reads TGTGCCAGCAGCCCCCCAACCCCCGGGAACGACGAGCAGTACTTC.

On this clonotype: A single base separates this from a much larger clone, so it may be a read error. This chain connects TRBV12-3 or TRBV12-4 to TRBJ1-5; D may be TRBD1 (5 bases). There are 14 residues in the CDR3. V was cut by 4 bases and J by 1 base, with 8 bases left in between. The CDR3 DNA reads TGTGCCAGCAGTTCCCGGGACAGCAATCAGCCCCAGCATTTT. Protein sequence: CASSSRDSNQPQHF.

The chain carries TRBV12-3 or TRBV12-4 and TRBJ1-1, with TRBD1 identical over 12 bases. Trimming cost V 4 bases and J 4 bases; bases outside gene matches: 4. This CDR3 has 15 residues. The CDR3 nucleotides are TGTGCCAGCAGTTCTTGGGACAGGGGGCCCACTGAAGCTTTCTTT. This gives the protein CASSSWDRGPTEAFF.

In its sample, this clonotype was seen a few times. The chain uses TRBV29-1 and TRBJ2-2; 8 bases are shared with TRBD1. Germline V lookup: CDR1 SQVTM, CDR2 ANQGSEA. With V trimmed by 6 bases and J by 0 bases, 15 bases remained unmatched. The CDR3 contains 18 residues. The CDR3 is CSVGLTTGVDANTGELFF. CDR3 nucleotide sequence: TGCAGCGTCGGACTAACGACAGGGGTCGACGCGAACACCGGGGAGCTGTTTTTT.

V and J are TRBV19 and TRBJ2-6; the D is unclear. Germline V gives CDR1 LNHDA, CDR2 SQIVND (reference sequence). The CDR3 runs to 13 residues. Between the trimmed V and J ends, which lost 6 bases and 4 bases, there was a span of 7 bases. The CDR3 nucleotides read TGTGCCAGTAGGGGGATAGGGGCCAACGTCCTGACTTTC. Its translation: CASRGIGANVLTF.

The genes are TRBV30 and TRBJ2-2; either TRBD1 or TRBD2 may fit D (5 bases each). Trimming took 5 bases from V and 4 from J, leaving 8 bases between them. Germline-derived CDR1 and CDR2 are GTSNPN and SVGIG (reference sequence). The CDR3 runs 12 residues. Here the CDR3 DNA reads TGTGCCTGGGACGGGGCCACCGGGGAGCTGTTTTTT. Translating gives CAWDGATGELFF.

The V call is TRBV6-1, the J call TRBJ2-3, with 7 bases aligning to TRBD1. With V trimmed by 5 bases and J by 3 bases, 8 bases remained unmatched. The CDR3 totals 15 residues. Germline assignment: CDR1 MNHNS and CDR2 SASEGT. CDR3 sequence: CASSLSTGNTDTQYF. In nucleotides, the CDR3 is TGTGCCAGCAGTCTTTCGACAGGGAATACAGATACGCAGTATTTT.

This clonotype has just one count. The J gene is TRBJ2-3, the V gene TRBV7-9; D unclear. The CDR3 runs to 15 residues. V was trimmed by 3 bases and J by 1 base, leaving 11 bases between them. Germline CDR1 is SEHNR and CDR2 is FQNEAQ (reference sequence). The CDR3 DNA reads as TGTGCCAGCAGCTTTTCGGGCATAGGCACAGATACGCAGTATTTT. Translating gives CASSFSGIGTDTQYF.

The chain employs TRBV6-1 and TRBJ2-4; 10 positions match TRBD1. V lost 6 bases and J lost 9; bases outside the gene matches: 5. The germline gives CDR1 MNHNS, CDR2 SASEGT. This CDR3 has 13 residues. In nucleotides, the CDR3 is TGTGCCAGCAGGGGGACAGGGGAGGGCATTCAGTACTTC. Protein sequence: CASRGTGEGIQYF.

The table lists this clonotype with many counts. This chain uses TRBV16 with TRBJ1-4; D is unresolved. CDR3 length: 14 residues. Germline loops: CDR1 KGHSY, CDR2 FQNENV. The V gene lost 0 bases and the J gene lost 8 bases, with 10 bases spanning the gap. The CDR3, as DNA: TGTGCCAGCAGCCAATCAGGGAGAGGAGAAAAACTGTTTTTT. Protein sequence: CASSQSGRGEKLFF.

This clonotype was detected only a few times. This rearrangement joins TRBV30 to TRBJ1-1; possibly TRBD1 for D (5 bases). The ends were cut back, 3 bases at V and 4 bases at J, with 18 bases in the middle. CDR1 GTSNPN and CDR2 SVGIG come from the germline V gene (reference sequence). This CDR3 has 15 amino acids. CDR3 sequence reads: CAWRGTGVGGTEAFF. Here the CDR3 DNA reads TGTGCCTGGAGGGGGACCGGGGTAGGTGGCACTGAAGCTTTCTTT. The variable domain in full, with the rest retrieved from reference TRBV30 and TRBJ1-1, is SQTIHQWPATLVQPVGSPLSLECTVEGTSNPNLYWYRQAAGRGLQLLFYSVGIGQISSEVPQNLSASRPQDRQFILSSKKLLLSDSGFYLCAWRGTGVGGTEAFFGQGTRLTVV.

This clonotype occurred many times. The chain combines TRBV20-1 with TRBJ2-7, with unresolved D. The CDR3 loop spans 11 amino acids. The V end was cut by 3 bases, the J end by 3 bases, with 6 bases between. The germline gives CDR1 DFQATT, CDR2 SNEGSKA (reference sequence). CDR3 in amino acids: CSASADYEQYF. In DNA, the CDR3 is TGCAGTGCTAGCGCTGACTACGAGCAGTACTTC.

The chain couples TRBV19 to TRBJ2-5; 11 positions match TRBD1. Germline CDR1 is LNHDA and CDR2 is SQIVND (reference sequence). The J segment lost 5 bases and the V segment lost 3 bases, leaving 11 bases of the junction unmatched. The CDR3 spans 17 residues. CDR3 nucleotides: TGTGCCAGTAGTATTGGGGTCGGACAGGGGGCTGGGGAGACCCAGTACTTC. Translation gives CASSIGVGQGAGETQYF.

This clonotype was recorded at least ten times. As DNA, the CDR3 is TGTGCCAGCGGCATTGGAGGGGCCAACGTCCTGACTTTC. Amino acids: CASGIGGANVLTF. The chain has TRBV28 and TRBJ2-6; the D is unclear. Germline CDR1 and CDR2: MDHEN and SYDVKM. This CDR3 is 13 amino acids long. Trimming left V 8 bases short and J 4 bases short, with 9 bases between.